The 2 T cell receptor beta chains in this list originate from one sample, sequenced in a study of early T cells in non-severe SARS-CoV-2 infection. TCRdb reprocessed the 5' RACE reads via MiXCR and lists one record per CDR3 protein. The sample carries approximately 110,000 distinct CDR3 sequences, more than 13% recorded once. The sequenced sample was whole blood. The receptors come from an adult who was a healthcare worker with PCR-confirmed SARS-CoV-2 infection or an uninfected control (not recorded which).

In this sample, this clonotype turned up a few times. The rearrangement uses TRBV3-1 and TRBJ2-7; TRBD2 matches 7 bases. The germline gives CDR1 LGHDT, CDR2 YNNKEL (reference sequence). With 0 bases clipped from V and 0 bases from J, the junction kept 11 bases outside the gene matches. The CDR3 is 18 residues long. The CDR3, as DNA: TGTGCCAGCAGCCAAGATCGGGAGGATCCATCCTCCTCCTACGAGCAGTACTTC. Translated, it gives CASSQDREDPSSSYEQYF.

This clonotype has more than one count but fewer than ten. The CDR3 nucleotides are TGTGCCAGTCACAGGATGAACACCGGGGAGCTGTTTTTT. Its translation: CASHRMNTGELFF. This chain joins TRBV27 and TRBJ2-2, with D possibly TRBD1 on 5 matching bases. The ends were cut back, 9 bases at V and 1 base at J, with 9 bases in the middle. Germline assignment: CDR1 MNHEY and CDR2 SMNVEV (reference sequence). The CDR3 spans 13 residues.